This T cell receptor (beta chain) comes out of a study of PD-1 blockade in classical Hodgkin lymphoma. Relapse was seen in all patients after autologous stem cell transplantation, and brentuximab vedotin exposure was variable. Trimming took 6 bases from V and 6 from J; bases not matched to a gene: 6. This CDR3 contains 13 residues. The germline V gene encodes CDR1 SGHRS and CDR2 YFSETQ. The protocol was immunoSEQ multiplex PCR, while the TCRdb copy is restricted to in-frame clones and leaves out a portion. The sample carries roughly 38,000 clones, about 88% recorded once. The sequence was obtained from a human donor with classical Hodgkin lymphoma. This sample comprised peripheral blood mononuclear cells (PBMCs), obtained before the second cycle of nivolumab. This chain links TRBV5-1 with TRBJ2-1, with 7 positions matching TRBD1. The CDR3 here is CASTRQGFNEQFF. For the CDR3, the DNA is TGCGCCAGCACGAGACAGGGATTCAATGAGCAGTTCTTC.